These 21 T cell receptor beta chains were sequenced from one sample in a study of T cell repertoires in cytomegalovirus infection. TCRdb re-called the reads through MiXCR, storing one row per CDR3 protein. The sample lists roughly 310,000 distinct CDR3 sequences, 15% to 20% occurring once. The source material was PBMCs. All receptors come from a human donor in good health (CMV status not recorded). Some clones in this sample may be carry-over from other donors' samples.

This rearrangement joins TRBV24-1 to TRBJ2-3, with a weak D call TRBD1 (5 bases). The CDR3 loop spans 13 amino acids. Between the trimmed V and J ends, which lost 0 bases and 9 bases, there was a span of 9 bases. Germline CDR1 KGHDR, CDR2 SFDVKD. The CDR3 protein is CATSDLDRGTQYF. The CDR3 bases are TGTGCCACCAGTGATTTGGACAGAGGAACGCAGTATTTT.

The chain uses TRBV28 and TRBJ1-2, with D tentatively TRBD1 (5 bases). The CDR3 is 14 residues long. Germline CDR1 and CDR2: MDHEN and SYDVKM. V was cut by 6 bases and J by 0 bases, with 11 bases left in between. The CDR3 nucleotides are TGTGCCAGCAGCCGTGGGGGTTCTAACTATGGCTACACCTTC. Amino acid sequence: CASSRGGSNYGYTF.

This clonotype was counted many times. The gene calls are TRBV7-2 and TRBJ2-5; 8 nucleotides align to TRBD1. Germline-derived CDR1 and CDR2 are SGHTA and FQGNSA. The CDR3 spans 15 residues. The ends lost 8 bases at V and 5 bases at J; junction bases unmatched: 13. CDR3 protein: CASRLGTGGWETQYF. In DNA, the CDR3 is TGTGCCAGCCGCCTCGGGACAGGAGGCTGGGAGACCCAGTACTTC.

This clonotype was observed at least ten times. The CDR3 is CASSLPSTDTQYF. The CDR3 nucleotides are TGTGCCAGCAGCCTTCCCAGCACAGATACGCAGTATTTT. The V call is TRBV7-2, the J call TRBJ2-3, with no clear D. From germline, CDR1 is SGHTA and CDR2 FQGNSA. CDR3 length equals 13 residues. The V end was cut by 5 bases, the J end by 0 bases, with 6 bases between.

CDR3 coding DNA: TGTGCCAGCAGCTCGGGACAGGGGGCGTTCTACGAGCAGTACTTC. This sequence encodes CASSSGQGAFYEQYF. The chain joins TRBV7-9 to TRBJ2-7, with 12 bases matching TRBD1. This CDR3 region has 15 residues. V lost 4 bases and J lost 3; bases outside the gene matches: 4. Germline V gene sequence: CDR1 SEHNR, CDR2 FQNEAQ (reference sequence).

The V and J genes are TRBV9 and TRBJ1-2; D perhaps matches TRBD1 (5 bases). Germline lookup yields CDR1 SGDLS and CDR2 YYNGEE. The CDR3 extends over 15 amino acids. V dropped 4 bases and J dropped 8 bases, with 21 bases sitting between them. The CDR3 DNA reads as TGTGCCAGCAGCTACGACAGTCCAGGGTCAGGCGGCTACACCTTC. Protein product: CASSYDSPGSGGYTF. The full variable domain, completed using reference TRBV9 and TRBJ1-2, is DSGVTQTPKHLITATGQRVTLRCSPRSGDLSVYWYQQSLDQGLQFLIQYYNGEERAKGNILERFSAQQFPDLHSELNLSSLELGDSALYFCASSYDSPGSGGYTFGSGTRLTVV.

The table lists this clonotype with many counts. V gene TRBV6-1 combines with J gene TRBJ1-1; D remains unclear. V lost 6 bases, J lost 0 bases, and 8 bases lay in between. The CDR3 is made up of 13 amino acids. Germline assignment: CDR1 MNHNS and CDR2 SASEGT. DNA for the CDR3: TGTGCCAGCAGCCCGATCGTGAACACTGAAGCTTTCTTT. Encoded protein: CASSPIVNTEAFF.

The V call is TRBV5-6, the J call TRBJ1-3; 7 bases fit TRBD1. The junction had 9 bases not matched to a gene; V was cut back by 0 bases and J by 0 bases. The germline CDR1 and CDR2 sequences are SGHDT and YYEEEE. The CDR3 is 18 amino acids. The DNA of the CDR3 is TGTGCCAGCAGCTTGGACTCTTACAGGGGTTCCTCTGGAAACACCATATATTTT. This codes for CASSLDSYRGSSGNTIYF.

The chain combines TRBV2 with TRBJ2-7, with D tentatively TRBD1 (6 bases). CDR1 is SNHLY, CDR2 FYNNEI, per germline. Trimming left V 6 bases short and J 2 bases short, with 14 bases between. The CDR3 loop spans 14 amino acids. CDR3 residues: CASRPGTLTYEQYF. CDR3 bases: TGTGCCAGCAGACCCGGGACACTTACCTACGAGCAGTACTTC.

Many counts were recorded for this clonotype. V is TRBV12-3 or TRBV12-4 and J is TRBJ1-5; D is possibly TRBD1 (5 bases). This CDR3 has 16 amino acids. With 6 bases removed from V and 2 bases from J, the gap between germline ends came to 17 bases. The CDR3 reads CASSSTLGGGNQPQHF. CDR3 bases: TGTGCCAGCAGCTCCACCCTTGGGGGTGGCAATCAGCCCCAGCATTTT.

This clonotype has a handful of counts. The chain uses TRBV2 and TRBJ1-4; D is uncertain. V lost 6 bases and J lost 1, with 9 bases in between. The CDR3 sequence is 14 residues long. Germline CDR1 is SNHLY and CDR2 is FYNNEI. CDR3 region: CASRNWGTNEKLFF. CDR3 DNA sequence: TGTGCCAGCAGAAATTGGGGAACTAATGAAAAACTGTTTTTT.

This clonotype has at least ten counts. This sequence joins TRBV7-2 and TRBJ2-7; 10 bases match TRBD2. CDR1 and CDR2 from the germline V gene are SGHTA and FQGNSA. V was pared by 2 bases and J by 4 bases, with 5 bases of the junction left unmatched. The CDR3 runs 15 residues. This CDR3 is CASSLTSGVEYEQYF. Here the CDR3 DNA reads TGTGCCAGCAGCTTAACTAGCGGGGTGGAATACGAGCAGTACTTC.

This clonotype showed up many times. The chain links TRBV6-5 to TRBJ1-6, with D possibly matching TRBD1 (5 bases). CDR1 and CDR2 from the germline V gene are MNHEY and SVGAGI. V shed 0 bases and J shed 8 bases, with 11 bases lying between them. The CDR3 extends over 15 amino acids. The DNA for the CDR3 is TGTGCCAGCAGTTACTCGAGGCAGGGAGATTCACCCCTCCACTTT. Translated, it gives CASSYSRQGDSPLHF.

This clonotype was observed a few times. This rearrangement joins TRBV4-1 to TRBJ2-1; 12 positions agree with TRBD2. Germline V gives CDR1 MGHRA, CDR2 YSYEKL. The CDR3 totals 20 residues. The junction had 9 bases not matched to a gene; V was cut back by 0 bases and J by 0 bases. The CDR3 spells CASSQDAGLAGGSSYNEQFF. The CDR3 DNA reads TGCGCCAGCAGCCAAGATGCAGGGCTAGCGGGGGGGAGCTCCTACAATGAGCAGTTCTTC.

This clonotype was picked up a small number of times. This chain connects TRBV5-1 to TRBJ2-5; weak D call: TRBD2 (7 bases). V was cut by 3 bases and J by 2 bases, with 20 bases left in between. CDR1 is SGHRS, CDR2 YFSETQ, per germline. CDR3 size: 17 residues. CDR3 DNA sequence: TGCGCCAGCAGCTATCTTGGGGGGGCTTCCGAACAAGAGACCCAGTACTTC. Translation gives CASSYLGGASEQETQYF.

The table lists this clonotype with a few counts. The chain joins TRBV7-2 to TRBJ1-2, with 7 bases that match TRBD1. Germline CDR1 is SGHTA and CDR2 is FQGNSA. This CDR3 is built from 15 residues. With 0 bases clipped from V and 4 bases from J, the junction kept 5 bases outside the gene matches. The CDR3 sequence is CASSLAGTVSYGYTF. CDR3 nucleotides: TGTGCCAGCAGCTTAGCTGGGACAGTCTCCTATGGCTACACCTTC.

The gene calls are TRBV6-1 and TRBJ2-5, with 9 bases fitting TRBD2. CDR1 and CDR2 from the germline V gene are MNHNS and SASEGT. V lost 5 bases, J lost 4 bases, and 8 bases stayed unmatched. CDR3 size: 15 residues. CDR3 sequence reads: CASSNGGGAGETQYF. In DNA, the CDR3 is TGTGCCAGCAGTAATGGCGGGGGGGCCGGAGAGACCCAGTACTTC.

This clonotype was counted at least ten times. The V call is TRBV19, the J call TRBJ1-1; 8 nucleotides match TRBD1. Germline CDR1 reads LNHDA; CDR2 reads SQIVND (reference sequence). This CDR3 has 13 residues. V trimming: 10 bases; J trimming: 9 bases; junction bases outside the gene matches: 13. The CDR3 sequence is CAIATGEGVKAFF. DNA for the CDR3: TGTGCCATCGCGACAGGGGAAGGCGTAAAAGCTTTCTTT.

This chain connects TRBV3-1 to TRBJ2-5; possibly TRBD1 or TRBD2 for D (5 bases each). This CDR3 spans 15 amino acids. In germline, CDR1 is LGHDT, CDR2 YNNKEL (reference sequence). The germline V and J ends were trimmed by 0 bases and 5 bases, with 13 bases remaining between them. The CDR3, as DNA: TGTGCCAGCAGCCAAGACGGGGCCGTGTGGGAGACCCAGTACTTC. It specifies CASSQDGAVWETQYF.

There are a few counts of this clonotype. This rearrangement joins TRBV13 to TRBJ2-7, with 9 bases lining up with TRBD1. V was pared by 1 base and J by 3 bases, with 4 bases of the junction left unmatched. Germline lookup yields CDR1 PRHDT and CDR2 FYEKMQ (reference sequence). The CDR3 totals 15 residues. The CDR3 nucleotides read TGTGCCAGCAGCTTAGTAACAGGGGGCTACTACGAGCAGTACTTC. The encoded protein is CASSLVTGGYYEQYF.

In this sample, this clonotype turned up many times. This chain connects TRBV7-6 to TRBJ2-3; tentatively, D is TRBD1 or TRBD2 (5 bases each). With 5 bases removed from V and 0 bases from J, the gap between germline ends came to 12 bases. CDR1 SGHVS and CDR2 FNYEAQ come from the germline V gene. The CDR3 has 15 amino acids. The chain's CDR3 is CASSAGTASTDTQYF. CDR3 nucleotide sequence: TGTGCCAGCAGCGCAGGGACCGCTAGCACAGATACGCAGTATTTT. Full variable domain (rest looked up from reference TRBV7-6 and TRBJ2-3): GAGVSQSPRYKVTKRGQDVALRCDPISGHVSLYWYRQALGQGPEFLTYFNYEAQQDKSGLPNDRFSAERPEGSISTLTIQRTEQRDSAMYRCASSAGTASTDTQYFGPGTRLTVL.